A single TCR beta chain is shown here with its context. The antigen remains unidentified. Trimming at V came to 5 bases and at J to 3 bases, leaving 4 bases not matched to a gene. Germline CDR1 is SGHTA and CDR2 is FQGNSA. The CDR3 has 14 amino acids. Primers: 60 Vbeta forward and 13 Jbeta reverse. TCRdb's table, derived via immunoSEQ multiplex PCR, lists solely in-frame clones and lacks some. The sample lists 120,000 or so clones, roughly 80% occurring once. These data come from a study of cytomegalovirus exposure and HLA in healthy donors. On the study more broadly: In an earlier analysis, around 100 million unique TCR beta sequences were found from 150 million to 200 million T cells.

The donors gave bone marrow, and they were healthy. Notes on the study in general: V segments that were indistinguishable, TRBV6-2 and TRBV6-3 among them, were omitted from analysis. Several of the most significant clusters appeared, in a later analysis, to be linked to common viral pathogens.

The sample taken for sequencing was PBMCs. This receptor was identified in a man aged 18 to 29 in good health and CMV-seropositive. The chain links TRBV7-2 to TRBJ2-7; 10 bases agree with TRBD1. CDR3 nucleotide sequence: TGTGCCAGCAGCGGGACAGGGGTATACTACGAGCAGTACTTC. Amino acids: CASSGTGVYYEQYF.